One T cell receptor beta chain is described in this entry. Trimming took off 0 bases at V and 9 bases at J, with 7 bases between the two ends. The CDR3 extends over 13 amino acids. The germline V gene has CDR1 SGHRS and CDR2 YFSETQ. This specimen belongs to a study of blood T cell repertoires in COVID-19. Whole-study context: PBMCs, B-cell-depleted T cells, or T cells provided the cDNA or gDNA that made up the material.

How the authors handled the data: Amplified reference gene primers provided the basis for estimating nucleated cell counts. Sequencing was performed with immunoSEQ multiplex PCR; in TCRdb, only in-frame clones are kept and a portion is missing. V, J and clone size were drawn from that table, and D and trimming were deduced from the DNA. The sample contains around 250,000 clones, 70% to 90% of which appear only once. The receptor was derived from a man in his 60s with acute or convalescent COVID-19. The chain has TRBV5-1 and TRBJ1-6; no reliable D call. The sample consisted of peripheral blood. Here the CDR3 DNA reads TGCGCCAGCAGCTTGGGTAGCGGTTCACCCCTCCACTTT. It encodes CASSLGSGSPLHF.